This T cell receptor beta chain comes out of a study of cytomegalovirus exposure and HLA in healthy donors. For this clone: No antigen is known for it.

Primers included in the PCR were 60 Vbeta and 13 Jbeta primers. Original analysis: Later analysis identified roughly 84 million unique TCR beta chains, 8.5 million to 13 million shared. Profiled with immunoSEQ multiplex PCR; TCRdb holds only in-frame clones, not every one. For V, J and clone size, that table is used; D and trimming come from the DNA. The sample lists some 130,000 clones, 70% to 80% occurring once. While unrecorded immune exposures were likely, the donors were nominally healthy when sampled. Points from the study as a whole: Cytomegalovirus association was assigned to about 150 TCR beta chains. An analysis that came later showed most CMV-associated TCR beta chains appearing HLA-restricted.

CDR3 length equals 13 residues. The germline V gene encodes CDR1 MRHNA and CDR2 SNTAGT. V was trimmed by 5 bases and J by 8 bases, leaving 14 bases between them. V and J are TRBV6-4 and TRBJ2-3; a weak D match, TRBD2 (5 bases). The sequence came from a man aged 25 to 45 in good health and CMV-seronegative. The sequenced material came from PBMCs. For the CDR3, the DNA is TGTGCCAGCAGTTACCTTAAGGGAGCTACGCAGTATTTT. It is translated as CASSYLKGATQYF.